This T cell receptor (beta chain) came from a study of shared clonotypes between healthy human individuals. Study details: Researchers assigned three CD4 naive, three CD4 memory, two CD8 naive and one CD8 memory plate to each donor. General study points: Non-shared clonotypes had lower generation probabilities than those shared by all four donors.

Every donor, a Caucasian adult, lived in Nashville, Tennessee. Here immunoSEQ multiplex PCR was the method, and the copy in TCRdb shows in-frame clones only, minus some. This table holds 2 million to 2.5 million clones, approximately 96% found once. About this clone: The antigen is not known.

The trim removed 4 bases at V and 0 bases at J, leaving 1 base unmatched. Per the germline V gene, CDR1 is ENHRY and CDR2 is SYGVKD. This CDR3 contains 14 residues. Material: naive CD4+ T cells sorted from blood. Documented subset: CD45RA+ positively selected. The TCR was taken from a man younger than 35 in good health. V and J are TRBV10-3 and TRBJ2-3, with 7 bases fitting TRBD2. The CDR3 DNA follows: TGTGCCATCAGTGCAGCGGGGAGCACAGATACGCAGTATTTT. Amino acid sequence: CAISAAGSTDTQYF.